The next 3 T cell receptor beta chains were all read from a single sample in a study of sequential checkpoint blockade in melanoma. Clones were read by immunoSEQ multiplex PCR, and TCRdb kept only the in-frame ones, dropping some. The sample yields about 9,300 clones, 27% seen once. Noted treatment: randomized to nivolumab then ipilimumab (arm A) or the reverse (arm B). The material was tumor tissue (inferred from file names), obtained from a patient given nivolumab and ipilimumab in sequence. The receptors shown here come from a human donor with melanoma.

This clone was observed a few times. The CDR3 sequence is CASSLVLDELFF. The CDR3 bases are TGTGCCAGCAGCCTCGTCTTAGACGAATTGTTTTTT. The V gene is TRBV9, the J gene TRBJ1-4; D is unclear. V was clipped by 4 bases and J by 15 bases, with 16 bases between them. Germline CDR1 is SGDLS and CDR2 is YYNGEE. This CDR3 comprises 12 residues.

The chain has TRBV12-5 and TRBJ1-2; D gene unclear. The CDR3 extends over 11 amino acids. Looked up from germline, CDR1 is LGHNT and CDR2 is FRNRAP. CDR3 sequence reads: CASTVEYGYTF. The CDR3 DNA follows: TGTGCCAGCACGGTAGAGTATGGCTACACCTTC.

This clone was found a few times. The gene calls are TRBV11-3 and TRBJ1-3; no definite D call. This CDR3 region has 15 residues. Trimming took off 3 bases at V and 0 bases at J, with 9 bases between the two ends. Germline V gene sequence: CDR1 SGHNT, CDR2 YENEEA. CDR3 sequence (DNA): TGTGCCAGCAGCTTTCGGTGGGGCTCTGGAAACACCATATATTTT. Translation: CASSFRWGSGNTIYF. Using reference TRBV11-3 and TRBJ1-3 for the parts outside the CDR3, the full variable domain is EAGVVQSPRYKIIEKKQPVAFWCNPISGHNTLYWYLQNLGQGPELLIRYENEEAVDDSQLPKDRFSAERLKGVDSTLKIQPAELGDSAVYLCASSFRWGSGNTIYFGEGSWLTVV.